This T cell receptor (beta chain) was documented in a study of blood T cell repertoires in COVID-19. Authors' analysis steps: It was from reference gene primer amplification that nucleated cell counts were estimated. Assay used: immunoSEQ multiplex PCR; TCRdb lists only in-frame clones, some missing. V and J calls and clone size follow that table, whereas D and trimming were derived from the DNA. The sample contains about 70,000 clones, 86% of which appear only once. Trimming pared 3 bases from V and 0 bases from J, leaving 5 bases between. Looked up from germline, CDR1 is LNHNV and CDR2 is YYDKDF (reference sequence). The CDR3 has 13 residues.

The receptor was isolated from a man in his 70s with active COVID-19. Sample: peripheral blood. The chain couples TRBV15 to TRBJ2-5; D is ambiguous. CDR3: CATSSSYQETQYF. CDR3 nucleotides: TGTGCCACCAGCAGTAGCTACCAAGAGACCCAGTACTTC. Variable domain in full (rest from reference TRBV15 and TRBJ2-5): DAMVIQNPRYQVTQFGKPVTLSCSQTLNHNVMYWYQQKSSQAPKLLFHYYDKDFNNEADTPDNFQSRRPNTSFCFLDIRSPGLGDTAMYLCATSSSYQETQYFGPGTRLLVL.